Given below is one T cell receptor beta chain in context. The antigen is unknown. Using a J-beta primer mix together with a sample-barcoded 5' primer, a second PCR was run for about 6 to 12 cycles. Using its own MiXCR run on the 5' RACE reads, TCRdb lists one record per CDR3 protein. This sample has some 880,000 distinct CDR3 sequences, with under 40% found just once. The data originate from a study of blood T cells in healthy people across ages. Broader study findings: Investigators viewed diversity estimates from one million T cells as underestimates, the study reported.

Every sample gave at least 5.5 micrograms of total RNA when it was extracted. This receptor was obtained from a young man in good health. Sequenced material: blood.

DNA for the CDR3: TGTGCCTGCTTGACCGGGACCGCCAATTCACCCCTCCACTTT. As protein: CACLTGTANSPLHF. This rearrangement joins TRBV30 to TRBJ1-6; D possibly corresponds to TRBD1 (5 bases). Deletions cut 6 bases from V and 7 bases from J, with 16 bases between. The CDR3 has 14 amino acids. In germline, CDR1 is GTSNPN, CDR2 SVGIG (reference sequence).